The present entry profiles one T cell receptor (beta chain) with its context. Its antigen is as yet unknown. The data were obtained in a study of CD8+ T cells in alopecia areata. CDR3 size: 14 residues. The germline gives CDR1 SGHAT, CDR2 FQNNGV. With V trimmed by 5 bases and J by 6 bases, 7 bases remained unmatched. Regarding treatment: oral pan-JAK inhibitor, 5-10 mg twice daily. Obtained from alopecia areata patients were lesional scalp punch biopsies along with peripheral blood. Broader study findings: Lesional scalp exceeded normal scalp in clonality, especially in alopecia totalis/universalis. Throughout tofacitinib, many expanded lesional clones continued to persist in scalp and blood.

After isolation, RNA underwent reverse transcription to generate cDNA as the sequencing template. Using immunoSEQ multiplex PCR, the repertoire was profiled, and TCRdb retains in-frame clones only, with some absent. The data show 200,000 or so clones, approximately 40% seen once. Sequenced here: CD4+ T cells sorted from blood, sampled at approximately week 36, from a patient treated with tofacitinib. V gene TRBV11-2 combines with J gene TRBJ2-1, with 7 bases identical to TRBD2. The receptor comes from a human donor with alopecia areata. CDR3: CASSPRTRLNEQFF. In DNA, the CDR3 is TGTGCCAGCAGCCCAAGGACTAGGCTCAATGAGCAGTTCTTC.